This T cell receptor beta chain was found in a study of siplizumab effects on memory and regulatory T cells. Researchers maintained the mixed lymphocyte reaction cells in coculture at 37°C for more than five days. This clone counts as medium-sized (0.01 to 0.1%). What it binds is not known. TCRdb's table, derived via immunoSEQ multiplex PCR, lists solely in-frame clones and lacks some. The sample holds roughly 9,900 clones, 40% seen once. The study's findings and limits: Versus about 26% in controls, the mappable alloreactive CD4+ clones averaged roughly 70% Treg-derived with siplizumab.

This CDR3 comprises 14 residues. Trimming removed 3 bases from V and 0 bases from J, with 7 bases in between. Per germline, CDR1 LNHDA and CDR2 SQIVND (reference sequence). Sequencing was done on a sample of CFSE-low (dividing) CD4+ T cells sorted from an allogeneic mixed lymphocyte reaction. This rearrangement joins TRBV19 to TRBJ2-3, with D unclear. This clonotype was sampled from a human donor in good health; the cells came from an allogeneic mixed lymphocyte reaction. The CDR3 loop is CASSISSSTDTQYF. The CDR3 nucleotides read TGTGCCAGTAGTATCTCCTCTAGCACAGATACGCAGTATTTT.